This entry describes one T cell receptor (beta chain). Additional DNA sequences in this sample encode the identical CDR3. This entry belongs to a study of blood T cell repertoires in COVID-19. Germline CDR1 LNHDA, CDR2 SQIVND (reference sequence). Trimming removed 6 bases from V and 0 bases from J, with 9 bases in between. This CDR3 has 14 amino acids. Living in 24 US areas, the participants were between roughly 18 and 90 years of age. Which cohort a participant joined came from the clinical history participants gave. In the source study's methods: Amplification from reference gene primers served as the basis for estimated nucleated cell counts. Clones were read by immunoSEQ multiplex PCR, and TCRdb kept only the in-frame ones, dropping some. The V and J calls and clone size were taken over from that table, and D and trimming were inferred from the DNA. The sample records about 370,000 clones, approximately 90% being singletons.

The rearrangement joins TRBV19 to TRBJ1-5, with a tentative D call TRBD1 (6 bases). The sequence came from a middle-aged woman who had been exposed to COVID-19. What was sequenced was PBMCs or T cells enriched from blood (not recorded which). The CDR3: CASSVQGSNQPQHF. In nucleotides, the CDR3 is TGTGCCAGTAGCGTACAGGGTAGCAATCAGCCCCAGCATTTT.